This T cell receptor beta chain was sequenced during a study of a mutant IDH1 vaccine in newly diagnosed glioma. Germline V CDR1 and CDR2: LNHDA, SQIVND (reference sequence). The J segment lost 7 bases and the V segment lost 4 bases, leaving 6 bases of the junction unmatched. The CDR3 length is 14 residues. This clone was observed a single time. What it binds is unknown. Assay: immunoSEQ multiplex PCR; the TCRdb copy retains only in-frame clones and omits some. The table records about 68,000 clones, approximately 84% of them present only once. The time point denotes: week 35, safety follow-up. Each dose of the vaccine consisted of 300 ug of mutant IDH1 20-mer peptide, with topical imiquimod. Eight vaccinations went to patients in weeks 1, 3, 5, 7, 11, 15, 19, 23. Tumors from donors were new WHO grade 3 or 4 IDH1-mutant astrocytomas with ATRX loss.

The source of this sequence is a man between 18 and 29 years old with glioma. The sequencing here drew on PBMCs, taken from a glioma patient whose treatment included an IDH1 peptide vaccine. The chain couples TRBV19 to TRBJ1-5; 8 bases fit TRBD1. CDR3 sequence: CASSKDRVDQPQHF. The CDR3 region has the DNA TGTGCCAGTAGTAAGGACAGGGTAGACCAGCCCCAGCATTTT. Drawing the rest from reference TRBV19 and TRBJ1-5, the complete variable domain is DGGITQSPKYLFRKEGQNVTLSCEQNLNHDAMYWYRQDPGQGLRLIYYSQIVNDFQKGDIAEGYSVSREKKESFPLTVTSAQKNPTAFYLCASSKDRVDQPQHFGDGTRLSIL.